This section outlines one T cell receptor beta chain sequence together with its context. The record originates from a study of blood T cell repertoires in COVID-19. Study in general: COVID-19 samples collected from the United States, Italy and Spain covered acute and convalescent phases. From T cells, B-cell-depleted T cells, or PBMCs came the material, which was cDNA or gDNA.

Original processing methods: Amplification of reference gene primers was used by the study to estimate nucleated cell counts. Libraries were prepared by immunoSEQ multiplex PCR; TCRdb keeps only in-frame clonotypes and omits some of them. V, J and clone size are those of that table, while D and trimming were read from the DNA. The repertoire holds a few hundred thousand clones, with approximately 82% as singletons. Material for sequencing was peripheral blood. The sequence came from a man aged 30 to 39 who had recovered from COVID-19.

The CDR3 sequence is CASTSSGANVLTF. The CDR3, as DNA: TGTGCCAGCACGAGCTCTGGGGCCAACGTCCTGACTTTC. This chain connects TRBV6-5 to TRBJ2-6; D is undetermined. The germline CDR1 and CDR2 sequences are MNHEY and SVGAGI. V lost 7 bases and J 0 bases, leaving 4 bases between the germline ends. This CDR3 has 13 amino acids.